This is a list of T cell receptor beta chains from one sample in a study of T cells after yellow fever vaccination. TCRdb itself ran the 5' RACE reads through MiXCR, one entry per CDR3 protein. This table holds approximately 250,000 distinct CDR3 sequences, over 4.5% found once. The specimen was CD4+ T cells sorted from PBMCs, collected on the day of the yellow fever booster vaccination. These receptors were obtained from a man between 18 and 35 years old who received the YFV17D yellow fever vaccine. Each CDR3 is given without its conserved first and last residue.

v_gene: TRBV5-1
j_gene: TRBJ2-5
CDR3aa: ASALGTSGGLQETQY

v_gene: TRBV7-9
j_gene: TRBJ2-5
CDR3aa: ASSPATGDGETQY

v_gene: TRBV20-1
j_gene: TRBJ1-5
CDR3aa: SARETNQPQH

v_gene: TRBV6-5
j_gene: TRBJ2-1
CDR3aa: ASSYSGTSGAVSEQF

v_gene: TRBV9
j_gene: TRBJ2-3
CDR3aa: ASSETTGTGRDTQY

v_gene: TRBV4-1
j_gene: TRBJ2-5
CDR3aa: ASSPEGILAGIQETQY

v_gene: TRBV7-3
j_gene: TRBJ2-1
CDR3aa: ASSSGTANEQF

v_gene: TRBV27
j_gene: TRBJ2-2
CDR3aa: ASSLSAGELF

v_gene: TRBV7-2
j_gene: TRBJ1-6
CDR3aa: ASSLVIGQSNSPLH

v_gene: TRBV2
j_gene: TRBJ2-5
CDR3aa: ASLRGSQETQY

v_gene: TRBV29-1
j_gene: TRBJ1-1
CDR3aa: SVGLSTEAF

v_gene: TRBV7-6
j_gene: TRBJ2-2
CDR3aa: ASSLAGGAANTGELF

v_gene: TRBV7-2
j_gene: TRBJ2-2
CDR3aa: ASSLAGALNTGELF

v_gene: TRBV3-1
j_gene: TRBJ2-1
CDR3aa: ASRSRDSYNEQF

v_gene: TRBV9
j_gene: TRBJ2-5
CDR3aa: ASSVGDQETQY

v_gene: TRBV5-5
j_gene: TRBJ1-5
CDR3aa: ASRSTPHSNQPQH

v_gene: TRBV5-4
j_gene: TRBJ1-2
CDR3aa: ASSFTANYGYT

v_gene: TRBV28
j_gene: TRBJ1-2
CDR3aa: ASREGGDYGYT

v_gene: TRBV20-1
j_gene: TRBJ2-1
CDR3aa: SAGTSGGSYNEQF

v_gene: TRBV7-3
j_gene: TRBJ1-3
CDR3aa: ASSLTRTTGARVRNTIY

v_gene: TRBV6-6
j_gene: TRBJ1-5
CDR3aa: ASTTGGGPQH

v_gene: TRBV7-2
j_gene: TRBJ1-3
CDR3aa: ASSIISGNTIY

v_gene: TRBV7-9
j_gene: TRBJ2-2
CDR3aa: ASSPRQGWNTGELF